A selection of T cell receptor beta chains follows, all from one sample in a study of blood T cell repertoires in COVID-19. Sequencing used immunoSEQ multiplex PCR; TCRdb keeps in-frame clones, though not all of them. The sample consists of about 240,000 clones, 70% to 90% of them appearing once. The sequenced sample consisted of peripheral blood. These receptor sequences come from a man in his fifties with acute or convalescent COVID-19. CDR3s include the opening cysteine and the closing phenylalanine or tryptophan. D genes are given only for firm matches. Rows may omit the clone size; those that give it use once, few, many or a size class.

TRBJ2-6 | TRBV5-4 | . | . | TGTGCCAGCAGGACAGTTACTATCTCTGGGGCCAACGTCCTGACTTTC | CASRTVTISGANVLTF
TRBJ2-1 | TRBV6-4 | . | . | TGTGCCAGCAGCGACTCGCAGGAGGCCAATGAGCAGTTCTTC | CASSDSQEANEQFF
TRBJ2-1 | TRBV6-1 | TRBD1 | . | TGTGCCAGCAGTGAAGCGCAAGACAGGGCTGAGCAGTTCTTC | CASSEAQDRAEQFF
TRBJ1-5 | TRBV2 | . | . | TGTGCCAGCATCCGGGGTGGGGACAATCAGCCCCAGCATTTT | CASIRGGDNQPQHF
TRBJ2-5 | TRBV4-1 | . | . | TGCGCCAGCAGCCAAGGTGAAATAGGGGCGTACCAAGAGACCCAGTACTTC | CASSQGEIGAYQETQYF
TRBJ2-2 | TRBV5-5 | . | . | TGTGCCAGCAGTTCTTCTGGGGGGGCTGGGGACACCGGGGAGCTGTTTTTT | CASSSSGGAGDTGELFF
TRBJ2-7 | TRBV3-1/TRBV3-2 | TRBD2 | . | TGTGCCAGCAGCCAAGTTTCTAGCGGGGAGCAGTACTTC | CASSQVSSGEQYF
TRBJ1-6 | TRBV3-1/TRBV3-2 | . | . | TGTGCCAGCAGCCAAGATCAGTTGTCACCAAATTCACCCCTCCACTTT | CASSQDQLSPNSPLHF
TRBJ1-2 | TRBV18 | TRBD1 | . | TGTGCCAGCTCACCGCCAGCACCGGGACAGAACTATGGCTACACCTTC | CASSPPAPGQNYGYTF
TRBJ2-3 | TRBV5-1 | . | . | TGCGCCAGCAGGGCGGCACCCTCCTTAGATACGCAGTATTTT | CASRAAPSLDTQYF
TRBJ1-1 | TRBV14 | . | . | TGTGCCAGCAGCTGGAGCGGGAACACTGAAGCTTTCTTT | CASSWSGNTEAFF
TRBJ1-5 | TRBV2 | . | . | TGTGCCAGCAGTTCCGGACAGCCTAATCAGCCCCAGCATTTT | CASSSGQPNQPQHF
TRBJ2-1 | TRBV28 | . | . | TGTGCCAGCAGTTCGTCAGACTCTAGCTCCTACAATGAGCAGTTCTTC | CASSSSDSSSYNEQFF
TRBJ2-7 | TRBV7-9 | . | . | TGTGCCAGCAGCTTATGGGGCCGGAGCTCCTACGAGCAGTACTTC | CASSLWGRSSYEQYF
TRBJ2-5 | TRBV5-4 | TRBD1 | once | TGTGCCAGCAGGGGACAGGGGGCGGGAGAGACCCAGTACTTC | CASRGQGAGETQYF
TRBJ1-2 | TRBV19 | TRBD1 | . | TGTGCCAGTAGTATAGCAACAGGGGGCGCGAAGGGCTACACCTTC | CASSIATGGAKGYTF